This T cell receptor (beta chain) was found in a study of CD8 T cells in ankylosing spondylitis. In this sample, this clonotype turned up many times. TCRdb fed the 5' RACE reads into MiXCR, producing one record per CDR3 protein. The table shows approximately 25,000 distinct CDR3 sequences, with just over 2.5% occurring only once. This CDR3 has 14 amino acids. V was trimmed by 2 bases and J by 6 bases, leaving 12 bases between them. The germline CDR1 and CDR2 sequences are SGDLS and YYNGEE. The TCR comes from a female donor with ankylosing spondylitis or in good health (not recorded which). What was sequenced was blood, either unsorted or a sorted T cell fraction (not recorded which). V and J are TRBV9 and TRBJ2-1; weak D call: TRBD1 (7 bases). The CDR3 nucleotides read TGTGCCAGCAGCGTTTGGCAGGGGGGCAATGAGCAGTTCTTC. Its protein is CASSVWQGGNEQFF.